The rows below give T cell receptor beta chains drawn from one sample of a study of radiation and T cells in renal cell carcinoma. Only in-frame clones appear in the TCRdb table, and some are missing; sequencing was by immunoSEQ multiplex PCR. The sample has about 130,000 clones, roughly four fifths seen once. The source was blood, collected from a patient whose treatment included radiotherapy and nephrectomy. Source of these receptors: a man aged 50 or older with renal cell carcinoma. Both conserved end residues are part of each CDR3. Fields, in order: J gene, V gene, clone size, D gene, CDR3 DNA, CDR3 protein. The D gene is left open where the match is weak. For some rows the clone size is stated as once, few or many, or as a class when expanded; others skip it.

TRBJ2-5	TRBV5-1	NA	TRBD2	TGCGCCAGCAGCTTGGTAGCGGGGGGACCTCAAGAGACCCAGTACTTC	CASSLVAGGPQETQYF
TRBJ2-7	TRBV7-9	medium-sized	NA	TGTGCCAGCAGCTTAAACTACGAGCAGTACTTC	CASSLNYEQYF
TRBJ1-4	TRBV5-1	NA	NA	TGCGCCAGCAGCCGGGGAGCAACTAATGAAAAACTGTTTTTT	CASSRGATNEKLFF
TRBJ2-7	TRBV15	NA	NA	TGTGCCACCAGCAATCGGCAGGGTTACGAGCAGTACTTC	CATSNRQGYEQYF
TRBJ1-1	TRBV9	few	NA	TGTGCCAGCAGCTCCTTAGGGGTGAACACTGAAGCTTTCTTT	CASSSLGVNTEAFF
TRBJ1-5	TRBV6-1	once	NA	TGTGCCAGCTCTGAGGGGCCGGATCAGCCCCAGCATTTT	CASSEGPDQPQHF
TRBJ1-2	TRBV4-2	once	NA	TGTGCCAGCAGCCAAGAGTGGGGATCCTATGGCTACACCTTC	CASSQEWGSYGYTF
TRBJ1-2	TRBV6-1	NA	TRBD1	TGTGCCATGCTATCGACAGGGAACTCCGGCTACACCTTC	CAMLSTGNSGYTF
TRBJ2-6	TRBV5-6	NA	NA	TGTGCCAGCAGCTTTTCTGGAGAGAGCTCTGGGGCCAACGTCCTGACTTTC	CASSFSGESSGANVLTF
TRBJ1-5	TRBV4-1	NA	NA	TGCGCCAGCAGCCGTTGGCCCAGGAAACCCAAAGATAGCAATCAGCCCCAGCATTTT	CASSRWPRKPKDSNQPQHF
TRBJ1-5	TRBV9	NA	TRBD1	TGTGCCAGCAGCCCAGGGGACAGCCTGAATCAGCCCCAGCATTTT	CASSPGDSLNQPQHF
TRBJ2-2	TRBV19	NA	NA	TGTGCCAGTAGTATAGTCGAGGGCGCCGGGGAGCTGTTTTTT	CASSIVEGAGELFF
TRBJ2-7	TRBV28	NA	NA	TGTGCCAGCAGTTTAGGCCAGAGATGGCAGTCCTACGAGCAGTACTTC	CASSLGQRWQSYEQYF
TRBJ2-7	TRBV6-5	NA	NA	TGTGCCAGCAGTTTAAACAGAAGAGAGTACGAGCAGTACTTC	CASSLNRREYEQYF
TRBJ2-2	TRBV2	NA	NA	TGTGCCAGCAGGACCAGGGGGGGCACCGGGGAGCTGTTTTTT	CASRTRGGTGELFF
TRBJ2-2	TRBV11-3	NA	NA	TGTGCCAGCAGCTCCTGGACAAACACCGGGGAGCTGTTTTTT	CASSSWTNTGELFF
TRBJ2-2	TRBV5-1	NA	NA	TGCGCCAGCAGCTTGGATGGCGAGCTAACCGGGGAGCTGTTTTTT	CASSLDGELTGELFF
TRBJ2-1	TRBV10-2	NA	TRBD1	TGCGCCAGCAGTTCCGACCGGGACAGGGACTATGAGCAGTTCTTC	CASSSDRDRDYEQFF
TRBJ2-7	TRBV30	NA	TRBD1	TGTGCCTGGACCCTCTCCACGGACAGGGGAGTCTACGAGCAGTACTTC	CAWTLSTDRGVYEQYF
TRBJ2-2	TRBV5-1	NA	NA	TGCGCCAGCAGCTTGGCTTCAGGGTCGAACACCGGGGAGCTGTTTTTT	CASSLASGSNTGELFF
TRBJ2-1	TRBV6-6	NA	NA	TGTGCCAGCAGTTACTCTAGCGCCTCCTACAATGAGCAGTTCTTC	CASSYSSASYNEQFF
TRBJ2-3	TRBV25-1	NA	TRBD1	TGTGCCAGCAGTGCCGTACGTCAACGGACAGGGGACACAGATACGCAGTATTTT	CASSAVRQRTGDTDTQYF
TRBJ2-1	TRBV18	once	TRBD2	TGTGCCAGCTCACCACCGGTTTTTAGCGGGAGTATTAACAATGAGCAGTTCTTC	CASSPPVFSGSINNEQFF